This T cell receptor (beta chain) was documented in a study of beta chain features in type 1 diabetes. CDR3 length: 16 residues. The V and J ends lost 4 bases and 4 bases respectively, with 14 bases between them. The germline V gene has CDR1 MNHNS and CDR2 SASEGT. Every bit of the isolated RNA underwent reverse transcription, so sequencing read expressed TCRB transcripts. Generated by immunoSEQ multiplex PCR, the TCRdb table keeps only in-frame clones and is missing some. The sample holds 300,000 to 350,000 clones; 6.5% to 10% are singletons and the top ten take 0.44%. This clone was counted only a few times.

V gene TRBV6-1 combines with J gene TRBJ2-6; possible D gene TRBD2, 5 bases. The clonotype comes from a woman under 30 in good health. The sequencing input was central memory CD4+ T cells from blood. The CDR3 protein is CASSAGHSGGANVLTF. In DNA form, the CDR3 reads TGTGCCAGCAGTGCGGGCCACTCGGGGGGGGCCAACGTCCTGACTTTC.